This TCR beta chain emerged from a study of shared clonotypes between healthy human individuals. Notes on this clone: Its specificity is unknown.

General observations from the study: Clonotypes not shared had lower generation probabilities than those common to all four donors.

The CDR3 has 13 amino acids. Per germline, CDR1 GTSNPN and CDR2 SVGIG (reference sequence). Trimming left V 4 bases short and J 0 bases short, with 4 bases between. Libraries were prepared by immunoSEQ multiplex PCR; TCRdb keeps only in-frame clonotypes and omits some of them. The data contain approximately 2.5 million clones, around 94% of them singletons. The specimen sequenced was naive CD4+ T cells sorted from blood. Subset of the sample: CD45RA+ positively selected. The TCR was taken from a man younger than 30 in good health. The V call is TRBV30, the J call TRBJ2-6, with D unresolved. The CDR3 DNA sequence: TGTGCCTGGATGAACTCTGGGGCCAACGTCCTGACTTTC. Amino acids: CAWMNSGANVLTF.